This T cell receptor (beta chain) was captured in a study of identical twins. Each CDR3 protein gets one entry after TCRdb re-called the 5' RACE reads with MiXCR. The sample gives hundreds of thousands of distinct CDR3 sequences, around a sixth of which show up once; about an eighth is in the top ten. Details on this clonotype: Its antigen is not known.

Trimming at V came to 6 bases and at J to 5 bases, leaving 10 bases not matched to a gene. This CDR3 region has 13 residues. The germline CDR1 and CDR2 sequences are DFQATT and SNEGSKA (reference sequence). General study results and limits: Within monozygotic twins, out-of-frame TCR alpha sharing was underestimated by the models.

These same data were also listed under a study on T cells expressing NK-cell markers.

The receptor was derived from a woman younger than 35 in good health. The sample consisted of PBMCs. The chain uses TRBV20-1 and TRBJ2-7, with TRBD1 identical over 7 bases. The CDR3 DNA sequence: TGCAGTGCCATCTCCGACAGGGCGGACGAGCAGTACTTC. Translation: CSAISDRADEQYF.